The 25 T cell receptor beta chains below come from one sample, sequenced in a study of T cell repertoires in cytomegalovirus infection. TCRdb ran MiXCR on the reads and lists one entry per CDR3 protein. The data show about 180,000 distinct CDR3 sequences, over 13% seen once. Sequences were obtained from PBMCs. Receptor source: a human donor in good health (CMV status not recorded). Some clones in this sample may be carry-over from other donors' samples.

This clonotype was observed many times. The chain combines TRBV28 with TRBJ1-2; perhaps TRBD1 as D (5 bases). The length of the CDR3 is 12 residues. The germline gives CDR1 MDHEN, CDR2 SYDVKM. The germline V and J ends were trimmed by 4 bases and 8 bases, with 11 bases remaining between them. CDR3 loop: CASSWGRIGYTF. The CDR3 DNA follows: TGTGCCAGCAGTTGGGGCAGGATCGGCTACACCTTC.

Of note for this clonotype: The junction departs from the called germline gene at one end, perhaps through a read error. The CDR3 DNA sequence: TGCGCCCGCAGCCTTAGACCGGGACCATTGAACACTGAAGCTTTCTTT. It codes for CARSLRPGPLNTEAFF. This chain links TRBV4-1 with TRBJ1-1; TRBD1 is a possible D gene (5 bases). The V gene's germline CDR1 is MGHRA and CDR2 YSYEKL. The CDR3 is 16 residues long.

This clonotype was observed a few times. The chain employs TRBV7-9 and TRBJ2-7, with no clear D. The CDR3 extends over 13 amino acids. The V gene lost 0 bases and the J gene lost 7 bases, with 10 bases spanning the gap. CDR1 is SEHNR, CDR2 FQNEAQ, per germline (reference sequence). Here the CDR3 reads CASSLALPQEQYF. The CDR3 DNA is TGTGCCAGCAGCTTAGCGCTACCGCAAGAGCAGTACTTC.

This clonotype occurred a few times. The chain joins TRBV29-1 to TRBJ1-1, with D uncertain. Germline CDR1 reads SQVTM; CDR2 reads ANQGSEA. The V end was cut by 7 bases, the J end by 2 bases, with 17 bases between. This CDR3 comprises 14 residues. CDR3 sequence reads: CSADDHISNTEAFF. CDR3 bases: TGCAGCGCTGACGACCATATAAGCAACACTGAAGCTTTCTTT.

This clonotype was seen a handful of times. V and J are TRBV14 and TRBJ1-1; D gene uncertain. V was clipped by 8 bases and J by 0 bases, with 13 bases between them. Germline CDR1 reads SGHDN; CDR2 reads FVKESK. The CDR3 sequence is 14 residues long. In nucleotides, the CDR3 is TGTGCCAGCGCCGAAGGGAGTATGAACACTGAAGCTTTCTTT. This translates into CASAEGSMNTEAFF.

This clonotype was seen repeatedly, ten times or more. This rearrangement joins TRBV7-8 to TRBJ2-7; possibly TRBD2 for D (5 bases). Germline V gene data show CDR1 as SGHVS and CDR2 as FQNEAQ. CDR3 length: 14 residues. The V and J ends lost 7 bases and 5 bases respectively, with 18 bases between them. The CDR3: CASNTDSPLDEQYF. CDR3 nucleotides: TGTGCCAGCAACACGGACTCTCCCCTGGACGAGCAGTACTTC. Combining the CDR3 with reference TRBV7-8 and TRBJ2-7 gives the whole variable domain GAGVSQSPRYKVAKRGQDVALRCDPISGHVSLFWYQQALGQGPEFLTYFQNEAQLDKSGLPSDRFFAERPEGSVSTLKIQRTQQEDSAVYLCASNTDSPLDEQYFGPGTRLTVT.

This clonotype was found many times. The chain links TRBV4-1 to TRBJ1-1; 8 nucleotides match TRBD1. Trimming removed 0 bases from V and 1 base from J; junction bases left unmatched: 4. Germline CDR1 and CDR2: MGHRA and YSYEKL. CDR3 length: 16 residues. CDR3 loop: CASSQDGTGPNTEAFF. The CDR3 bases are TGCGCCAGCAGCCAAGATGGGACAGGACCGAACACTGAAGCTTTCTTT.

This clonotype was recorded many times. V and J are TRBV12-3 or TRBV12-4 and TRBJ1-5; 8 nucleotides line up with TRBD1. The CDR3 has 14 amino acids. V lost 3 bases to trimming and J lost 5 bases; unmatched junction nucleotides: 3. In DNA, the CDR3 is TGTGCCAGCAGTTTCCAGACAGGGGATCAGCCCCAGCATTTT. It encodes CASSFQTGDQPQHF.

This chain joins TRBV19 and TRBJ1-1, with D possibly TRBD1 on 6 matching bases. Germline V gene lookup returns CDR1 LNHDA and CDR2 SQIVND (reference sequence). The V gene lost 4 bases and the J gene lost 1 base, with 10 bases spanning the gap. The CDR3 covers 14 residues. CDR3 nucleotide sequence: TGTGCCAGTAGTACCCGGACAGAGAACACTGAAGCTTTCTTT. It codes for CASSTRTENTEAFF.

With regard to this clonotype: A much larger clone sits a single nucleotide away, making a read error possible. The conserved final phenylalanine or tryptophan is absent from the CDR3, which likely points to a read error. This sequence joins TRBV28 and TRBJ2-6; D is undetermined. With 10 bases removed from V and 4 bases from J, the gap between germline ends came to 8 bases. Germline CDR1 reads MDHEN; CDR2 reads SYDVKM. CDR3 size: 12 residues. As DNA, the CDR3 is TGTGCCACCTCGACCGGGGCCAACGTCCTGACTTTA. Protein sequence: CATSTGANVLTL.

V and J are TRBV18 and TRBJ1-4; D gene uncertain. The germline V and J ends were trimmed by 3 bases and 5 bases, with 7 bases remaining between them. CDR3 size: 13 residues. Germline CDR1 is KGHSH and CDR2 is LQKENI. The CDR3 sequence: CASSPSVNEKLFF. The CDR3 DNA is TGTGCCAGCTCACCCTCAGTAAATGAAAAACTGTTTTTT.

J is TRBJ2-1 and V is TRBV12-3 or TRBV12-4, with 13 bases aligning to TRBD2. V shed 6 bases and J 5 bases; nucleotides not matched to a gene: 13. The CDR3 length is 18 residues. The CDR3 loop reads CASSLHRRLAGGNNEQFF. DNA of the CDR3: TGTGCCAGCAGCTTGCACCGCCGACTAGCGGGAGGAAACAATGAGCAGTTCTTC.

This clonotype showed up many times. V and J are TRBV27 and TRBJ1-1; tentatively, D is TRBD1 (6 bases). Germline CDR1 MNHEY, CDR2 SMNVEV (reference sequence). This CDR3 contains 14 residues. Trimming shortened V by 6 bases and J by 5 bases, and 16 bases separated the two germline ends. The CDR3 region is CASSDFAGATEAFF. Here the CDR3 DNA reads TGTGCCAGCAGCGATTTTGCGGGGGCAACTGAAGCTTTCTTT.

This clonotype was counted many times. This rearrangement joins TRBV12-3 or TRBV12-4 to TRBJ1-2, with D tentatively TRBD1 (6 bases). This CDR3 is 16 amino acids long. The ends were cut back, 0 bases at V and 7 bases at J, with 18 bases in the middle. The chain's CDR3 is CASSLALSGQGSGYTF. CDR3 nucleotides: TGTGCCAGCAGTTTAGCGCTATCGGGGCAGGGGAGTGGCTACACCTTC.

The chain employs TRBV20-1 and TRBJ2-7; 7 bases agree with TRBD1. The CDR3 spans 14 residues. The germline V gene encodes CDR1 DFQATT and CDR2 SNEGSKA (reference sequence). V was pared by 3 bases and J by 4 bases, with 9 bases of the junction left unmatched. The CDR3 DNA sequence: TGCAGTGCTAGCCGACAGGGAAAGCGGTACGAGCAGTACTTC. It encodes CSASRQGKRYEQYF.

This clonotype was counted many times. CDR3 nucleotide sequence: TGTGCCAGCAGTTACTCGAGGGCCAAGAACTATGGCTACACCTTC. Its protein is CASSYSRAKNYGYTF. The chain uses TRBV6-2 or TRBV6-3 and TRBJ1-2; D gene uncertain. CDR3 length: 15 amino acids. V dropped 0 bases and J dropped 2 bases, with 10 bases sitting between them. CDR1 is MNHEY and CDR2 is SVGEGT in the germline V gene.

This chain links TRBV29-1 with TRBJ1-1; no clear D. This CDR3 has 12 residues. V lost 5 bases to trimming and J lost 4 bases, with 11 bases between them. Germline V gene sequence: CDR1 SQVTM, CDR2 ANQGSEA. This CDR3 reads CSVRGLSTEAFF. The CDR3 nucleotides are TGCAGCGTTCGGGGTCTGAGCACTGAAGCTTTCTTT.

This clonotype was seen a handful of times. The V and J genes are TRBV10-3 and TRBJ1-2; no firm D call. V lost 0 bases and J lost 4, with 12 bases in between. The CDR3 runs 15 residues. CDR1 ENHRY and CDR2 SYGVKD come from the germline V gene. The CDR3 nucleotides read TGTGCCATCAGTGAGTCAGGGCTTTGGGGCTATGGCTACACCTTC. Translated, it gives CAISESGLWGYGYTF.

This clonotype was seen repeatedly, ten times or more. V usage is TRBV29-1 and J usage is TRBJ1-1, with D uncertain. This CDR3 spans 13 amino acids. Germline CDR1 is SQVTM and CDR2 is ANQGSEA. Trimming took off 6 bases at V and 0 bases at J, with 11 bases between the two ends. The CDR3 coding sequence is TGCAGCGTAGCCACGGGTTTGAACACTGAAGCTTTCTTT. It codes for CSVATGLNTEAFF.

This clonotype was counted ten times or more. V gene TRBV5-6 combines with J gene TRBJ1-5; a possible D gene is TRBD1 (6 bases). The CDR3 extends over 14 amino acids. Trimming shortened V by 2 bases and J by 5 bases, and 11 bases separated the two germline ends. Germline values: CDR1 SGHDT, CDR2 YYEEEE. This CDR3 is CASSFGGAHQPQHF. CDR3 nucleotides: TGTGCCAGCAGCTTTGGGGGGGCGCATCAGCCCCAGCATTTT.

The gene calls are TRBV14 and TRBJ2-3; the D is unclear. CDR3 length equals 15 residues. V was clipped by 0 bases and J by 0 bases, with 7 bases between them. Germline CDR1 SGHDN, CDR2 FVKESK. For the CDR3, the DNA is TGTGCCAGCAGCCAAGAAATGGGAAGCACAGATACGCAGTATTTT. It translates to CASSQEMGSTDTQYF.

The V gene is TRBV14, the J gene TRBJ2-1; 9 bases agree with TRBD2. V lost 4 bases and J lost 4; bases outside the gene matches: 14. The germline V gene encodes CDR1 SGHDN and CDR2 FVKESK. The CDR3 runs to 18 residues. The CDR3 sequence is CASSRKIGTSRQYNEQFF. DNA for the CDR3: TGTGCCAGCAGCCGAAAGATAGGGACTAGCAGACAATACAATGAGCAGTTCTTC.

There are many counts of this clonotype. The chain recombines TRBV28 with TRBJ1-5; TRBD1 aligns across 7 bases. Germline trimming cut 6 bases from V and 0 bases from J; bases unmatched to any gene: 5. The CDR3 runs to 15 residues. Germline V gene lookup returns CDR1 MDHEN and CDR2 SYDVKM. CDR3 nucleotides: TGTGCCAGCAGCTCACAGGGGCGTAGCAATCAGCCCCAGCATTTT. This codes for CASSSQGRSNQPQHF.

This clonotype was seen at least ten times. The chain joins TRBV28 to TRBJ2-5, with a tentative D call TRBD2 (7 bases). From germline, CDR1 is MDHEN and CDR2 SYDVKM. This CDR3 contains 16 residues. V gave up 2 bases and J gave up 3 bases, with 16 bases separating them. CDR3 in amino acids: CASSLAGGGAKETQYF. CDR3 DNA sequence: TGTGCCAGCAGTTTAGCCGGTGGGGGGGCGAAAGAGACCCAGTACTTC.

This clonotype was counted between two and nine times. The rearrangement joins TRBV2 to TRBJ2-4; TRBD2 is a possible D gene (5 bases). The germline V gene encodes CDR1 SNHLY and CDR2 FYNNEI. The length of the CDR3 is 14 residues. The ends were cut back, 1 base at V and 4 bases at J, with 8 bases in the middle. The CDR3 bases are TGTGCCAGCAGTGAAGAGGGAGTGAAAAACATTCAGTACTTC. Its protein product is CASSEEGVKNIQYF.